This TCR beta chain is drawn from a study of blood T cell repertoires in COVID-19. Of note for this clone: A read error is possible here, since a much larger clone lies one base away.

In germline, CDR1 is LGHDT, CDR2 YNNKEL (reference sequence). The CDR3 loop spans 13 amino acids. Trimming took 2 bases from V and 9 from J, leaving 8 bases between them. TCRdb keeps only in-frame clones here, not all; method: immunoSEQ multiplex PCR. The sample yields 77,000 or so clones, roughly 70% seen once. The TCR sequence derives from a human donor with acute or convalescent COVID-19. The donor label of this sample is uncertain. The chain uses TRBV3-1 (or the pseudogene TRBV3-2) and TRBJ1-6; D is perhaps TRBD1 (5 bases). What was sequenced was peripheral blood. The CDR3, as DNA: TGTGCCAGCAGCCAACGACAGTTTTCACCCCTCCACTTT. Translating gives CASSQRQFSPLHF.